Presented here are 6 T cell receptor beta chains from one specimen sequenced in a study of CXCR3-negative and CXCR3-positive naive CD8 T cells. The study made its TRB cDNA libraries by 5' RACE, adding UMI labels. Following a re-call of the 5' RACE reads, TCRdb has one entry per CDR3 protein and lacks DNA. This repertoire includes roughly 140,000 distinct CDR3 sequences. These receptors' targets are unknown. Broader study findings: Naive cells positive for CXCR3 carried more hydrophobic TRB CDR3s than CXCR3-negative ones.

Sequencing was done on a sample of naive CXCR3+ CD8+ T cells from blood. Specified subset: CD45RO-CCR7+CD27+CD95- naive CD8+ T cells expressing CXCR3 (TNR3+). The receptors were gathered from a human donor in good health. Some clones in this sample may be carry-over from other donors' samples.

The CDR3 sequence is CASSFLLAGELFF. This sequence joins TRBV11-2 and TRBJ2-2. The germline CDR1 and CDR2 sequences are SGHAT and FQNNGV. The CDR3 totals 13 residues.

CDR3 region: CASSLVGAPSYEQYF. The rearrangement joins TRBV5-6 to TRBJ2-7; without DNA, the TCRdb call of TRBD1 cannot be checked. The CDR3 extends over 15 amino acids. In germline, CDR1 is SGHDT, CDR2 YYEEEE.

The chain couples TRBV5-1 to TRBJ2-2; TCRdb returns TRBD2, unconfirmable since there is no DNA. Germline V gene lookup returns CDR1 SGHRS and CDR2 YFSETQ. The CDR3 is 14 amino acids. The CDR3 loop is CASSYSGNTGELFF.

This rearrangement joins TRBV29-1 to TRBJ2-7; no DNA is available, so the TRBD2 call from TCRdb remains unchecked. The CDR3 consists of 11 residues. Germline CDR1 reads SQVTM; CDR2 reads ANQGSEA. The CDR3 region is CGVDRGGEQYF.

V is TRBV29-1 and J is TRBJ2-1. Germline assignment: CDR1 SQVTM and CDR2 ANQGSEA. The CDR3 consists of 15 residues. CDR3 amino acids: CSVEFPGLTYNEQFF.

V gene TRBV2 combines with J gene TRBJ2-1; TCRdb's assignment of TRBD2 cannot be checked, as there is no DNA. CDR3 size: 16 residues. Germline V gene lookup returns CDR1 SNHLY and CDR2 FYNNEI. CDR3 sequence: CASNALSPGLVFEQFF.